This TCR beta chain was observed in a study of blood T cell repertoires in COVID-19. The overall study: Acute and convalescent COVID-19 specimens originated in the United States, Italy and Spain. The cDNA or gDNA used as material had been derived from T cells, B-cell-depleted T cells, or PBMCs.

Authors' methods: From reference gene primer amplification, estimates of nucleated cell counts were derived. Measured with immunoSEQ multiplex PCR; TCRdb has only the in-frame clones, and not every one. D and trimming come from the DNA, and the V and J calls and clone size come from that table. The sample contains 200,000 or so clones, less than 90% of which appear only once. Trimming took off 3 bases at V and 3 bases at J, with 5 bases between the two ends. CDR1 SQVTM and CDR2 ANQGSEA come from the germline V gene. The CDR3 sequence is 12 residues long. The rearrangement links TRBV29-1 to TRBJ2-2; TRBD2 is a possible D gene (5 bases). This receptor was taken from a man in his 70s with active or convalescent COVID-19. The sample taken for sequencing was peripheral blood. The CDR3 loop is CSVDGDTGELFF. Written as DNA, the CDR3 is TGCAGCGTTGACGGGGACACCGGGGAGCTGTTTTTT.